Below are 25 T cell receptor beta chains sequenced from a single sample in a study of T-cell memory formation after mild COVID-19. Using its own MiXCR run on the 5' RACE reads, TCRdb lists one record per CDR3 protein. Of 140,000 to 150,000 distinct CDR3 sequences in the sample, approximately 26% were seen once. Sequencing input: PBMCs or a T cell subset sorted from them (not recorded which). The receptors here all came from an adult woman who had mild COVID-19 (a few samples of this study predate the infection). Cell type and time point are not known.

V gene TRBV24-1 combines with J gene TRBJ1-2, with D possibly TRBD1 on 5 matching bases. The CDR3 runs 14 residues. The ends were cut back, 7 bases at V and 2 bases at J, with 13 bases in the middle. Germline values: CDR1 KGHDR, CDR2 SFDVKD. In DNA, the CDR3 is TGTGCCACCAGCCCCAGAGGGGACAACTATGGCTACACCTTC. Amino acids: CATSPRGDNYGYTF.

The J gene is TRBJ1-1, the V gene TRBV25-1; weak D call: TRBD1 (5 bases). This CDR3 contains 14 residues. Trimming removed 1 base from V and 2 bases from J, with 8 bases in between. The V gene's germline CDR1 is MGHDK and CDR2 SYGVNS. CDR3 in DNA: TGTGCCAGCAGTGAATGGGGGGGTAACACTGAAGCTTTCTTT. Protein: CASSEWGGNTEAFF.

This clonotype was seen repeatedly, ten times or more. The chain is built from TRBV6-1 and TRBJ2-5; D not certain. CDR1 and CDR2 (germline): MNHNS, SASEGT. CDR3 length: 11 amino acids. V was shortened by 4 bases and J by 1 base, with 1 base between the two germline ends. The CDR3 coding sequence is TGTGCCAGCAGTGGCCAAGAGACCCAGTACTTC. Translated: CASSGQETQYF.

The V and J genes are TRBV10-3 and TRBJ2-3; TRBD1 agrees at 11 bases. Looked up from germline, CDR1 is ENHRY and CDR2 is SYGVKD. The CDR3 has 17 amino acids. V shed 2 bases and J 4 bases; nucleotides not matched to a gene: 8. CDR3 residues: CAISELGQGVWSDTQYF. The CDR3 DNA reads as TGTGCCATCAGTGAGCTGGGACAGGGGGTTTGGTCAGATACGCAGTATTTT.

This chain joins TRBV20-1 and TRBJ1-4; possible D gene TRBD1, 5 bases. The CDR3 has 15 residues. Germline V gene lookup returns CDR1 DFQATT and CDR2 SNEGSKA (reference sequence). Trimming took 3 bases from V and 7 from J, leaving 18 bases between them. CDR3 in DNA: TGCAGTGCTAGGGATCCGGGGGTAGGATTTGAAAAACTGTTTTTT. Protein: CSARDPGVGFEKLFF.

The gene calls are TRBV20-1 and TRBJ2-1; 7 nucleotides line up with TRBD1. V lost 6 bases to trimming and J lost 0 bases; unmatched junction nucleotides: 8. The CDR3 runs to 15 residues. Germline V gene data show CDR1 as DFQATT and CDR2 as SNEGSKA (reference sequence). The CDR3: CSAHRGPSSYNEQFF. The CDR3 nucleotides read TGCAGTGCCCACAGGGGCCCCAGCTCCTACAATGAGCAGTTCTTC.

V and J are TRBV7-2 and TRBJ2-7; 9 bases agree with TRBD1. The CDR3 has 15 amino acids. Germline trimming cut 5 bases from V and 5 bases from J; bases unmatched to any gene: 10. Per the germline V gene, CDR1 is SGHTA and CDR2 is FQGNSA. DNA for the CDR3: TGTGCCAGCAGCCCTGAGACAGGGGGGAGAGACGAGCAGTACTTC. This translates into CASSPETGGRDEQYF.

This clonotype was seen a few times. The CDR3 DNA reads as TGCGCCAGCAGCTTGGATCAATGGGACGAGCAGTACTTC. This sequence encodes CASSLDQWDEQYF. The chain carries TRBV5-1 and TRBJ2-7; D is unclear. The germline CDR1 and CDR2 sequences are SGHRS and YFSETQ. Trimming left V 0 bases short and J 5 bases short, with 9 bases between. The length of the CDR3 is 13 residues.

The genes are TRBV7-9 and TRBJ1-1, with TRBD1 matching over 12 bases. This CDR3 region has 14 residues. J gave up 6 bases and V 8 bases, and 7 bases lay outside the gene matches. Germline CDR1 reads SEHNR; CDR2 reads FQNEAQ (reference sequence). The CDR3 DNA sequence: TGTGCCAGCGGGACGGGACAGGGGGCTCCTGAAGCTTTCTTT. Amino acid sequence: CASGTGQGAPEAFF.

The rearrangement joins TRBV9 to TRBJ2-1; 7 bases are shared with TRBD2. CDR3 length: 13 residues. Germline V gives CDR1 SGDLS, CDR2 YYNGEE. With 4 bases clipped from V and 8 bases from J, the junction kept 6 bases outside the gene matches. The CDR3, as DNA: TGTGCCAGCAGCCCGGGGGGTCTGGATGAGCAGTTCTTC. Its translation is CASSPGGLDEQFF.

This clonotype was seen a handful of times. The chain joins TRBV18 to TRBJ2-1, with 15 bases matching TRBD2. J gave up 2 bases and V 0 bases, and 11 bases lay outside the gene matches. Germline CDR1 reads KGHSH; CDR2 reads LQKENI. This CDR3 has 21 amino acids. The CDR3 spells CASSPPFPGTSGGLTYNEQFF. CDR3 sequence (DNA): TGTGCCAGCTCACCACCCTTCCCGGGGACTAGCGGGGGGCTTACCTACAATGAGCAGTTCTTC.

The V call is TRBV6-2 or TRBV6-3, the J call TRBJ2-7, with TRBD1 matching over 8 bases. CDR1 and CDR2 (germline): MNHEY, SVGEGT. The CDR3 contains 17 residues. V was clipped by 0 bases and J by 2 bases; unmatched bases: 9. CDR3 in amino acids: CASSYSFGQGYPYEQYF. The CDR3 nucleotides read TGTGCCAGCAGTTACTCGTTTGGACAGGGTTACCCCTACGAGCAGTACTTC.

This clonotype appeared a few times. This sequence joins TRBV29-1 and TRBJ2-7; perhaps TRBD1 as D (6 bases). The CDR3 length is 13 residues. CDR1 and CDR2 from the germline V gene are SQVTM and ANQGSEA. V lost 2 bases, J lost 9 bases, and 17 bases lay in between. The CDR3 sequence is CSVEIVGAIGQYF. The CDR3 DNA follows: TGCAGCGTTGAAATCGTGGGGGCCATCGGGCAGTACTTC.

The chain recombines TRBV28 with TRBJ2-1, with 9 bases identical to TRBD1. Germline trimming cut 7 bases from V and 1 base from J; bases unmatched to any gene: 8. The CDR3 has 16 residues. The V gene's germline CDR1 is MDHEN and CDR2 SYDVKM. The chain's CDR3 is CASNQPGQGSYNEQFF. CDR3 nucleotides: TGTGCCAGCAATCAACCGGGACAGGGTTCCTACAATGAGCAGTTCTTC.

The chain employs TRBV5-1 and TRBJ1-2; D unclear. CDR3 size: 14 residues. The germline gives CDR1 SGHRS, CDR2 YFSETQ. The ends were cut back, 4 bases at V and 8 bases at J, with 18 bases in the middle. The CDR3 loop is CASSPAGNFEGYTF. CDR3 DNA sequence: TGCGCCAGCAGCCCGGCCGGGAACTTTGAGGGCTACACCTTC.

The gene calls are TRBV3-1 and TRBJ2-3, with 10 bases identical to TRBD2. With 1 base clipped from V and 4 bases from J, the junction kept 11 bases outside the gene matches. In germline, CDR1 is LGHDT, CDR2 YNNKEL (reference sequence). This CDR3 has 18 residues. The CDR3 reads CASSQVRSLAGVPDTQYF. The DNA for the CDR3 is TGTGCCAGCAGCCAAGTGAGGAGTCTAGCGGGAGTCCCAGATACGCAGTATTTT.

The chain couples TRBV12-5 to TRBJ2-3; TRBD2 aligns across 9 bases. The CDR3 is 15 residues long. With 5 bases clipped from V and 5 bases from J, the junction kept 8 bases outside the gene matches. Germline V lookup: CDR1 LGHNT, CDR2 FRNRAP. The CDR3 region has the DNA TGTGCTAGTGGTCCCGGGACTAGCTTTCAAGATACGCAGTATTTT. It translates to CASGPGTSFQDTQYF.

CDR3 in DNA: TGTGCCAGCAGTTTAGCTACTAGCGGGCGGACAGATACGCAGTATTTT. This sequence encodes CASSLATSGRTDTQYF. This chain uses TRBV12-3 or TRBV12-4 with TRBJ2-3; 9 bases map to TRBD2. V lost 0 bases and J lost 3; bases outside the gene matches: 4. CDR3 length: 16 amino acids.

Only a few counts were recorded for this clonotype. The chain carries TRBV20-1 and TRBJ2-6; the match to TRBD1 covers 12 bases. Germline CDR1 DFQATT, CDR2 SNEGSKA (reference sequence). V lost 6 bases, J lost 2 bases, and 11 bases stayed unmatched. CDR3 length equals 18 residues. The CDR3, as DNA: TGCAGTGCCCGAGGAGACCGGGACAGGGGGCCTGGGGCCAACGTCCTGACTTTC. Amino acids: CSARGDRDRGPGANVLTF.

This chain links TRBV7-9 with TRBJ1-1; D unclear. CDR3 length equals 16 residues. Looked up from germline, CDR1 is SEHNR and CDR2 is FQNEAQ (reference sequence). Trimming stripped 2 bases from V and 0 bases from J, with 13 bases between. CDR3 bases: TGTGCCAGCAGCTTATACGGACCGAGGCTGAACACTGAAGCTTTCTTT. Its translation is CASSLYGPRLNTEAFF. Full variable domain (remainder filled in from reference TRBV7-9 and TRBJ1-1): DTGVSQNPRHKITKRGQNVTFRCDPISEHNRLYWYRQTLGQGPEFLTYFQNEAQLEKSRLLSDRFSAERPKGSFSTLEIQRTEQGDSAMYLCASSLYGPRLNTEAFFGQGTRLTVV.

The rearrangement uses TRBV20-1 and TRBJ2-7, with D hard to call. The length of the CDR3 is 15 residues. Per the germline V gene, CDR1 is DFQATT and CDR2 is SNEGSKA (reference sequence). V shed 5 bases and J shed 2 bases, with 19 bases lying between them. CDR3 protein: CSAVPDRAPTYEQYF. The DNA of the CDR3 is TGCAGTGCTGTCCCCGACCGGGCCCCAACCTACGAGCAGTACTTC.

The chain employs TRBV19 and TRBJ1-1; D possibly corresponds to TRBD1 (6 bases). This CDR3 contains 13 residues. V was shortened by 9 bases and J by 4 bases, with 15 bases between the two germline ends. Germline CDR1 is LNHDA and CDR2 is SQIVND (reference sequence). This CDR3 is CASHRVGSTEAFF. The DNA of the CDR3 is TGTGCCAGCCACAGGGTGGGGAGCACTGAAGCTTTCTTT. The variable domain in full, completed from reference TRBV19 and TRBJ1-1, reads DGGITQSPKYLFRKEGQNVTLSCEQNLNHDAMYWYRQDPGQGLRLIYYSQIVNDFQKGDIAEGYSVSREKKESFPLTVTSAQKNPTAFYLCASHRVGSTEAFFGQGTRLTVV.

This clonotype was seen more than once but under ten times. This chain uses TRBV15 with TRBJ2-7; D may match TRBD1 or TRBD2 (5 bases each). Germline values: CDR1 LNHNV, CDR2 YYDKDF (reference sequence). The CDR3 extends over 15 amino acids. Between the trimmed V and J ends, which lost 5 bases and 2 bases, there was a span of 16 bases. For the CDR3, the DNA is TGTGCCACCAGCCCCCCAGGGACGGAGACCTACGAGCAGTACTTC. It specifies CATSPPGTETYEQYF.

The table lists this clonotype with a few counts. The V gene is TRBV6-1, the J gene TRBJ2-7; 7 positions match TRBD1. The germline CDR1 and CDR2 sequences are MNHNS and SASEGT. The CDR3 extends over 16 amino acids. V lost 5 bases and J lost 3; bases outside the gene matches: 13. The CDR3 region is CASSSTWTGEFYEQYF. DNA of the CDR3: TGTGCCAGCAGTTCTACCTGGACAGGAGAATTCTACGAGCAGTACTTC.

On this clonotype itself: The junction does not match germline at one end; this may be a read error. The V gene is TRBV11-2, the J gene TRBJ2-5; D is perhaps TRBD2 (5 bases). The CDR3 covers 11 residues. The germline CDR1 and CDR2 sequences are SGHAT and FQNNGV. In nucleotides, the CDR3 is TGTGCCAGCAGCTTAGGTAGTCGGACTCATTTC. Translating gives CASSLGSRTHF.